The 15 T cell receptor beta chains listed next were all sequenced from one sample in a study. TCRdb redid the calling of the RT-PCR reads with MiXCR, one entry per CDR3 protein. The sample has hundreds of thousands of distinct CDR3 sequences; 14% are singletons. The material sequenced was memory CD4+ T cells from blood. These receptors all come from a female donor in good health, serving as a healthy control.

This clonotype was seen a few times. The chain couples TRBV6-1 to TRBJ1-1; TRBD1 is a possible D gene (6 bases). This CDR3 has 16 amino acids. Germline V gene lookup returns CDR1 MNHNS and CDR2 SASEGT. V was cut by 4 bases and J by 0 bases, with 15 bases left in between. The CDR3 sequence is CASSGLYRAMNTEAFF. The DNA for the CDR3 is TGTGCCAGCAGTGGGCTTTACAGGGCCATGAACACTGAAGCTTTCTTT.

This clonotype has more than one count but fewer than ten. V is TRBV28 and J is TRBJ2-1; D unresolved. This CDR3 is built from 13 residues. Germline V gene sequence: CDR1 MDHEN, CDR2 SYDVKM. The germline V and J ends were trimmed by 7 bases and 9 bases, with 16 bases remaining between them. CDR3 sequence: CASTYPSMAEQFF. CDR3 nucleotide sequence: TGTGCCAGCACCTACCCCTCCATGGCTGAGCAGTTCTTC.

The V and J genes are TRBV5-1 and TRBJ1-1, with D unresolved. The CDR3 length is 14 residues. CDR1 is SGHRS, CDR2 YFSETQ, per germline. V lost 1 base to trimming and J lost 3 bases, with 10 bases between them. CDR3: CASSLRGRDTEAFF. The CDR3 DNA follows: TGCGCCAGCAGCTTGCGGGGTAGGGACACTGAAGCTTTCTTT.

This clonotype has more than one count but fewer than ten. V gene TRBV4-3 combines with J gene TRBJ2-6; no clear D gene. The V gene's germline CDR1 is LGHNA and CDR2 YSLEER. This CDR3 comprises 15 residues. Trimming took off 0 bases at V and 1 base at J, with 4 bases between the two ends. This chain's CDR3 is CASSQDGSGANVLTF. For the CDR3, the DNA is TGCGCCAGCAGCCAAGACGGGTCTGGGGCCAACGTCCTGACTTTC.

J is TRBJ1-2 and V is TRBV7-2, with TRBD1 identical over 10 bases. Per the germline V gene, CDR1 is SGHTA and CDR2 is FQGNSA. This CDR3 has 16 amino acids. V dropped 5 bases and J dropped 7; count of bases not matched to a gene: 13. The CDR3 bases are TGTGCCAGCAGCCCAGGGCTAGGACAGGGGGAGAGTGGCTACACCTTC. This sequence encodes CASSPGLGQGESGYTF.

A few counts support this clonotype. The chain recombines TRBV7-2 with TRBJ1-1; tentative D call: TRBD1 (5 bases). Germline CDR1 reads SGHTA; CDR2 reads FQGNSA. V lost 1 base and J 7 bases, leaving 7 bases between the germline ends. This CDR3 has 12 residues. The CDR3 DNA reads TGTGCCAGCAGCTTAGACAGGTTTGAAGCTTTCTTT. The encoded protein is CASSLDRFEAFF.

This clonotype has more than one count but fewer than ten. This chain links TRBV7-2 with TRBJ2-7, with D uncertain. The CDR3 consists of 14 residues. CDR1 and CDR2 (germline): SGHTA, FQGNSA. Trimming took off 1 base at V and 3 bases at J, with 10 bases between the two ends. CDR3 in amino acids: CASSLGARNYEQYF. The DNA of the CDR3 is TGTGCCAGCAGCTTAGGGGCCAGGAACTACGAGCAGTACTTC.

This clonotype came up a few times. CDR3 sequence reads: CASSRGGPSYNEQFF. CDR3 nucleotide sequence: TGTGCCAGCAGCCGCGGGGGCCCTTCCTACAATGAGCAGTTCTTC. The chain employs TRBV7-7 and TRBJ2-1, with D possibly being TRBD2 (7 bases). From germline, CDR1 is SSHAT and CDR2 FNYEAQ (reference sequence). The CDR3 sequence is 15 residues long. V lost 5 bases and J 1 base, leaving 12 bases between the germline ends.

This rearrangement joins TRBV28 to TRBJ1-2; 7 bases map to TRBD1. Germline CDR1 MDHEN, CDR2 SYDVKM. This CDR3 has 12 amino acids. With 4 bases clipped from V and 6 bases from J, the junction kept 2 bases outside the gene matches. The CDR3 protein is CASSSQGDGYTF. CDR3 DNA sequence: TGTGCCAGCAGTTCTCAGGGGGATGGCTACACCTTC.

This clonotype was seen a handful of times. CDR3 in amino acids: CASSPPVESYNEQFF. CDR3 nucleotides: TGTGCCAGCAGTCCCCCGGTAGAGTCCTACAATGAGCAGTTCTTC. V usage is TRBV12-3 or TRBV12-4 and J usage is TRBJ2-1; no reliable D call. The CDR3 is 15 amino acids. The V end lost 5 bases, the J end lost 1 base, and 12 bases lay between the germline ends.

The rearrangement links TRBV6-6 to TRBJ1-1, with D unresolved. Trimming cost V 5 bases and J 1 base, with 11 bases left between them. The CDR3 is made up of 14 amino acids. Per germline, CDR1 MNHNY and CDR2 SVGAGI (reference sequence). In DNA form, the CDR3 reads TGTGCCAGCAGTCAACTTACCACGAACACTGAAGCTTTCTTT. Its translation: CASSQLTTNTEAFF.

This clonotype was seen a few times. This chain uses TRBV5-1 with TRBJ1-3, with D maybe TRBD1 (6 bases). The germline gives CDR1 SGHRS, CDR2 YFSETQ. V lost 9 bases and J 0 bases, leaving 16 bases between the germline ends. This CDR3 comprises 15 residues. CDR3 protein: CATKGGANSGNTIYF. CDR3 sequence (DNA): TGCGCCACCAAAGGGGGGGCCAACTCTGGAAACACCATATATTTT.

This clonotype appeared many times. The chain carries TRBV6-5 and TRBJ2-4; TRBD2 is a possible D gene (6 bases). Germline-derived CDR1 and CDR2 are MNHEY and SVGAGI. The germline V and J ends were trimmed by 10 bases and 4 bases, with 17 bases remaining between them. This CDR3 contains 14 residues. The CDR3 DNA sequence: TGTGCCAACCAACCTGGTGGAGGGAAAAACATTCAGTACTTC. Translation gives CANQPGGGKNIQYF.

This clonotype was picked up many times. The chain joins TRBV6-5 to TRBJ2-5; 11 bases are a match to TRBD2. With V trimmed by 0 bases and J by 4 bases, 7 bases remained unmatched. The length of the CDR3 is 17 residues. Germline CDR1 reads MNHEY; CDR2 reads SVGAGI. The CDR3 DNA sequence: TGTGCCAGCAGTTACTCGAGTCTAGCGGGAGGCGGAGAGACCCAGTACTTC. Translated: CASSYSSLAGGGETQYF.

This clonotype has ten or more counts. The rearrangement links TRBV10-2 to TRBJ1-5, with 9 bases matching TRBD1. The CDR3 covers 15 residues. The J segment lost 8 bases and the V segment lost 6 bases, leaving 11 bases of the junction unmatched. The germline CDR1 and CDR2 sequences are WSHSY and SAAADI. The CDR3 sequence is CASSLGGTGLEPQHF. DNA for the CDR3: TGCGCCAGCAGCCTGGGCGGGACAGGGTTGGAGCCCCAGCATTTT.